Below are 2 T cell receptor beta chains sequenced from a single sample in a study of blood T cell repertoires in COVID-19. The method was immunoSEQ multiplex PCR; TCRdb's version includes in-frame clones alone and lacks a portion of them. The table lists around 63,000 clones, roughly 90% of them singletons, with 3.5% in the top ten. The source material was peripheral blood. The receptor set was obtained from a man over 45 with active COVID-19.

The rearrangement joins TRBV11-2 to TRBJ2-7; 9 bases are a match to TRBD1. This CDR3 comprises 16 residues. Germline CDR1 and CDR2: SGHAT and FQNNGV. Unmatched junction bases numbered 9, after V lost 2 bases and J lost 4 bases. CDR3 in amino acids: CASSLRAGTGSYEQYF. The CDR3 bases are TGTGCCAGCAGCTTAAGGGCCGGGACAGGGTCTTACGAGCAGTACTTC.

The V gene is TRBV10-3, the J gene TRBJ2-7; TRBD1 is a possible D gene (6 bases). The CDR3 contains 14 residues. Between the trimmed V and J ends, which lost 5 bases and 1 base, there was a span of 12 bases. Germline V CDR1 and CDR2: ENHRY, SYGVKD. The CDR3 loop reads CAISQRDRSYEQYF. The DNA for the CDR3 is TGTGCCATCAGTCAGAGAGACAGGTCCTACGAGCAGTACTTC.